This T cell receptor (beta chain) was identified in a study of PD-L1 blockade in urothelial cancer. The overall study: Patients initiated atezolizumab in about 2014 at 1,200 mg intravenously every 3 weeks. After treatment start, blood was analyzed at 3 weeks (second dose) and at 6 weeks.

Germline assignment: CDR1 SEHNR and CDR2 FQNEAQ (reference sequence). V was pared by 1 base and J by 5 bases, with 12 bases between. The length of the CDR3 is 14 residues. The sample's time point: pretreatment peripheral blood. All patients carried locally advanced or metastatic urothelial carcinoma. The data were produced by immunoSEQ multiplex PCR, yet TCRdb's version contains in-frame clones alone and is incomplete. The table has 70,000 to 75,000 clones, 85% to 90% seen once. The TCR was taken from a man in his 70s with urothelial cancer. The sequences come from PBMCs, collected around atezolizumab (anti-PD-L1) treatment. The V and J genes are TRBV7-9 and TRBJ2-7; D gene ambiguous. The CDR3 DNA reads TGTGCCAGCAGCTTAGGGAGTTCCTCGCACGAGCAGTACTTC. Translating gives CASSLGSSSHEQYF. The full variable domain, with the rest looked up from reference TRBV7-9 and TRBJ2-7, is DTGVSQNPRHKITKRGQNVTFRCDPISEHNRLYWYRQTLGQGPEFLTYFQNEAQLEKSRLLSDRFSAERPKGSFSTLEIQRTEQGDSAMYLCASSLGSSSHEQYFGPGTRLTVT.